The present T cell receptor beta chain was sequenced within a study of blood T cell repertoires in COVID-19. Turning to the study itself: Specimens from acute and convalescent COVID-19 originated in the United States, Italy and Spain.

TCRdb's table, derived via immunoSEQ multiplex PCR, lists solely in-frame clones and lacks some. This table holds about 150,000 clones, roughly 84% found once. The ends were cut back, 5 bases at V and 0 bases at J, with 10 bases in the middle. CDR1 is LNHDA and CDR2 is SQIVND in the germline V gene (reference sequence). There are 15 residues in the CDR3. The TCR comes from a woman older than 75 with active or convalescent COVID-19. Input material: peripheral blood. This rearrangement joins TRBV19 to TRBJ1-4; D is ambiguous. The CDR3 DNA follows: TGTGCCAGTAGTCCCCAGGATGCAACTAATGAAAAACTGTTTTTT. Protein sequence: CASSPQDATNEKLFF.